This T cell receptor beta chain was profiled in a study of blood T cells in healthy people across ages. Combining a sample-barcoded 5' primer with a J-beta primer mix, a second PCR ran for about 7 to 12 cycles. Researchers report that a template-switch adaptor with 12 random nucleotides tagged each cDNA molecule. Sequencing of every sample gave 2.5 million or more CDR3-containing paired-end reads. TCRdb redid the calling of the 5' RACE reads with MiXCR, one entry per CDR3 protein. The sample records about 620,000 distinct CDR3 sequences, about 21% being singletons. The germline V gene has CDR1 WSHSY and CDR2 SAAADI. The V end was cut by 3 bases, the J end by 1 base, with 10 bases between. The CDR3 covers 15 residues.

The chain joins TRBV10-2 to TRBJ1-3; tentative D call: TRBD1 (6 bases). The receptor comes from a man between 65 and 85 years old in good health. Sequencing was carried out using blood. Here the CDR3 DNA reads TGCGCCAGCAGTGAACAGGGCGGATCTGGAAACACCATATATTTT. This encodes CASSEQGGSGNTIYF.